The subject of this entry is one T cell receptor (beta chain). No conserved phenylalanine or tryptophan ends this CDR3, so it is likely a read error. The DNA is left out, because the CDR3 cannot be placed on it with certainty; the CDR3 is given as TCRdb lists it. RNA transcripts served as template for amplifying TCR beta CDR3 sequences. The library came from an HTBI-primed first-round RT-PCR and a second-round multiplex PCR. In TCRdb, the multiplex PCR reads were re-called with MiXCR into one record per CDR3 protein. This table has roughly 1.1 million distinct CDR3 sequences, around a third appearing once. The CDR3 has 10 amino acids, counting both end residues. CDR1 SNHLY and CDR2 FYNNEI come from the germline V gene. The sample belongs to a study of Graves' ophthalmopathy and Graves' hyperthyroidism.

This chain links TRBV2 with TRBJ1-3. The clonotype comes from an adult man with Graves' hyperthyroidism. Sequencing input: peripheral blood or thyroid tissue (not recorded which). The CDR3 loop is CASRMSGSHT.